This entry features one TCR beta chain sequence. The data are from a study of blood T cell repertoires in COVID-19. On the study more broadly: The analysed material was cDNA or gDNA that came from T cells, B-cell-depleted T cells, or PBMCs.

Patients from Seattle were sampled longitudinally, starting during active infection. There are 17 residues in the CDR3. Germline values: CDR1 MGHRA, CDR2 YSYEKL. V was cut by 1 base and J by 2 bases, with 15 bases left in between. In the original analysis: Amplification with reference gene primers provided the estimates of nucleated cell counts. Method: immunoSEQ multiplex PCR; TCRdb's copy keeps in-frame clones and lacks some. That table is the source of V, J and clone size, and D and trimming were worked out from the DNA. The table records approximately 290,000 clones, about nine tenths of them present only once.

The chain combines TRBV4-1 with TRBJ1-5; D is perhaps TRBD1 (6 bases). The receptor was derived from a woman under 40 with COVID-19, enrolled during active disease. Sequences were obtained from peripheral blood. CDR3 DNA sequence: TGCGCCAGCAGCCAAGCACCAGACAGGCGGGGCAATCAGCCCCAGCATTTT. This translates into CASSQAPDRRGNQPQHF.